This TCR beta chain was recorded in a study of response to subunit inactivated influenza vaccine. MiXCR, run by TCRdb on the RT-PCR reads, gives a single entry per CDR3 protein. The table has hundreds of thousands of distinct CDR3 sequences, about 15% seen once; the top ten hold around 7%. This CDR3 is 15 amino acids long. V was pared by 5 bases and J by 0 bases, with 5 bases of the junction left unmatched. The germline CDR1 and CDR2 sequences are LNHDA and SQIVND (reference sequence). As regards this clonotype: The antigen is not known.

Study-level points and caveats: The authors offered the suggestion that each seasonal influenza vaccination recruits few new T cells.

The sequenced sample was PBMCs from blood, obtained approximately 15 days before vaccination. This sequence originates from a man aged 50-60 years who received an inactivated influenza vaccine. This chain connects TRBV19 to TRBJ1-1, with 8 bases aligning to TRBD1. CDR3: CASSLGQGVNTEAFF. CDR3 sequence (DNA): TGTGCCAGTAGTCTCGGACAGGGTGTGAACACTGAAGCTTTCTTT.